This TCR beta chain was sequenced during a study of shared clonotypes between healthy human individuals. Looking at the study overall: CD8 memory received one plate per donor, CD8 naive two, CD4 memory three and CD4 naive three.

Measured with immunoSEQ multiplex PCR; TCRdb has only the in-frame clones, and not every one. The table shows hundreds of thousands of clones, with around 95% occurring only once. Terminally differentiated effector memory CD45RA+ cells were excluded from the naive CD8 cells, which were CD45RO-negative and positively selected for CCR7. The V gene's germline CDR1 is MDHEN and CDR2 SYDVKM. The CDR3 consists of 14 residues. The V gene lost 3 bases and the J gene lost 1 base, with 8 bases spanning the gap. Sequencing used naive CD8+ T cells sorted from blood. This TCR derives from a woman aged 30 to 39 in good health. V is TRBV28 and J is TRBJ2-3, with D unresolved. The CDR3 DNA reads TGTGCCAGCAGTTTGTTAAGGGGCACAGATACGCAGTATTTT. It yields the protein CASSLLRGTDTQYF.